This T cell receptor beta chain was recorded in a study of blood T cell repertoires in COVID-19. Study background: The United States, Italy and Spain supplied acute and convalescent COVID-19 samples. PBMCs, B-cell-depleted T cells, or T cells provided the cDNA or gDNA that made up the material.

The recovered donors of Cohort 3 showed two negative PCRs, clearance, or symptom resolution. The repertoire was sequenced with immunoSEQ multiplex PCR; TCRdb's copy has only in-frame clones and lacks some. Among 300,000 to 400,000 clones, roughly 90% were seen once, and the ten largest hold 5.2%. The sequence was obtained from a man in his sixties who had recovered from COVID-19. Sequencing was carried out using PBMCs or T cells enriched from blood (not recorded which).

DNA for the CDR3: TGTGCTAGTGGAGGGGTCGGGTTGAACACTGAAGCTTTCTTT. Amino acids: CASGGVGLNTEAFF. The rearrangement links TRBV12-5 to TRBJ1-1, with a weak D call TRBD1 (5 bases). V was trimmed by 6 bases and J by 0 bases, leaving 11 bases between them. CDR1 is LGHNT, CDR2 FRNRAP, per germline. The CDR3 sequence is 14 residues long.